This T cell receptor (beta chain) came from a study of cytomegalovirus exposure and HLA in healthy donors. V was trimmed by 6 bases and J by 5 bases, leaving 11 bases between them. The CDR3 sequence is 12 residues long. Germline V lookup: CDR1 MDHEN, CDR2 SYDVKM. PCR was performed using 60 Vbeta and 13 Jbeta primers. Measured with immunoSEQ multiplex PCR; TCRdb has only the in-frame clones, and not every one. The sample shows approximately 130,000 clones, more than 80% of them seen only once. Sequencing used PBMCs. The TCR sequence derives from a woman aged 25-40 years in good health and CMV-seropositive. This chain links TRBV28 with TRBJ2-7; D not certain. CDR3 protein: CASSQLGNEQYF. Here the CDR3 DNA reads TGTGCCAGCAGCCAGCTAGGAAACGAGCAGTACTTC.